This T cell receptor (beta chain) appears in the sequencing data of a study of T cell repertoires in cytomegalovirus infection. Study results and caveats: The ex vivo response was dominated by HLA-C-restricted CMV-specific TCR beta clonotypes.

In TCRdb, the reads were re-called with MiXCR into one record per CDR3 protein. This sample has 450,000 to 550,000 distinct CDR3 sequences, with approximately 42% found just once. In this sample, this clonotype turned up a few times. Its antigen is not identified. The TCR comes from a human donor in good health (CMV status not recorded). Some clones in this sample may be carry-over from other donors' samples. The specimen was cultured PBMCs, collected from culture after CMV antigen stimulation.

In DNA form, the CDR3 reads TGTGCCAGCAGCTTAGGCGGACAGCAGTACTTC. As protein: CASSLGGQQYF. This chain uses TRBV7-9 with TRBJ2-7; D remains ambiguous. Trimming shortened V by 1 base and J by 8 bases, and 6 bases separated the two germline ends. The V gene's germline CDR1 is SEHNR and CDR2 FQNEAQ (reference sequence). The CDR3 runs to 11 residues.